This TCR beta chain was captured in a study of cytomegalovirus exposure and HLA in healthy donors. This clone was counted a single time. The antigen is unknown. PCR employed 60 Vbeta and 13 Jbeta primers. The table came from immunoSEQ multiplex PCR; TCRdb's copy has only in-frame clones and leaves some out. The table includes 150,000 to 200,000 clones, 70% to 85% detected once. Study-level findings and limits: With further analysis later on, most CMV-associated TCR beta chains appeared HLA-restricted. Links to common viral pathogens appeared, in a later analysis, for several of the most significant clusters.

CDR1 and CDR2 (germline): SNHLY, FYNNEI. CDR3 length: 12 amino acids. Deletions cut 7 bases from V and 4 bases from J, with 11 bases between. This rearrangement joins TRBV2 to TRBJ2-7; D unclear. The sample consisted of PBMCs. The TCR sequence derives from a man in his thirties or forties in good health and CMV-seropositive. The CDR3 DNA sequence: TGTGCCAGCACTCAGTCGGGTTACGAGCAGTACTTC. Translation: CASTQSGYEQYF.